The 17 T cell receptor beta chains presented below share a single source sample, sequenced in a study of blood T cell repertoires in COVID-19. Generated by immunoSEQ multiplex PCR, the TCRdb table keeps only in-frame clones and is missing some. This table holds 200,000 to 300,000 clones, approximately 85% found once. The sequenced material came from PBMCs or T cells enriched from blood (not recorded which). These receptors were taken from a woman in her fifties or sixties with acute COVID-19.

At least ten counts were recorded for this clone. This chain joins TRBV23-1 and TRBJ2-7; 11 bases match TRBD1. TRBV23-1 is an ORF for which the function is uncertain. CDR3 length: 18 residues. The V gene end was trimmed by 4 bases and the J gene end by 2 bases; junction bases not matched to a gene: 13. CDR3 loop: CASSPQSTQGQGAYEQYF. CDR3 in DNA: TGCGCCAGCAGTCCCCAATCCACCCAGGGACAGGGGGCCTACGAGCAGTACTTC.

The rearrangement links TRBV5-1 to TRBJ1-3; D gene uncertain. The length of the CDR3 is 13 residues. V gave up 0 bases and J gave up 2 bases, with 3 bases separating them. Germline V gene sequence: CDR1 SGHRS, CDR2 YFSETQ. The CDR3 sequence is CASSLAAGNTIYF. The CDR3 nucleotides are TGCGCCAGCAGCTTGGCCGCTGGAAACACCATATATTTT.

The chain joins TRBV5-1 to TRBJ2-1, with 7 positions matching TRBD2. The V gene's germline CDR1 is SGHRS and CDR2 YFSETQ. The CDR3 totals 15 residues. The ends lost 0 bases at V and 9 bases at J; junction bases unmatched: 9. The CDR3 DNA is TGCGCCAGCAGCTTGGCCAGCGGGGTTCAGGGTGAGCAGTTCTTC. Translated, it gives CASSLASGVQGEQFF.

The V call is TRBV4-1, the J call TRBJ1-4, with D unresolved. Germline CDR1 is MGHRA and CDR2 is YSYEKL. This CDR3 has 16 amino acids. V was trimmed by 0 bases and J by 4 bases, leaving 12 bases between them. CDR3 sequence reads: CASSQESGFGNEKLFF. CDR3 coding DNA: TGCGCCAGCAGCCAAGAATCGGGTTTTGGTAATGAAAAACTGTTTTTT.

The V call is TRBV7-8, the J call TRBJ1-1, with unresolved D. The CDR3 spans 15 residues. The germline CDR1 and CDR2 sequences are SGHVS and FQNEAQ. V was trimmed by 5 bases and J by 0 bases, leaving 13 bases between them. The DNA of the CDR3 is TGTGCCAGCAGCGCGAGAGCGGTGATGAACACTGAAGCTTTCTTT. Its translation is CASSARAVMNTEAFF.

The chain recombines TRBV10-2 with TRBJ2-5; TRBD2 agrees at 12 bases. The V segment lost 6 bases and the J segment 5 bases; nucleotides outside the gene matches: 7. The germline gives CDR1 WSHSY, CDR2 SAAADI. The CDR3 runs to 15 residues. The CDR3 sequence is CASSHGLAGWETQYF. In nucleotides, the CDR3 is TGCGCCAGCAGCCACGGACTAGCGGGGTGGGAGACCCAGTACTTC.

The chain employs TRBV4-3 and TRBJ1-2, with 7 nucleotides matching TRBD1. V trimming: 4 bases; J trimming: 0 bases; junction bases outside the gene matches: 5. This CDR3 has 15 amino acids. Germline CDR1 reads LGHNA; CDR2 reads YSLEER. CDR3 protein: CASSLEDRTNYGYTF. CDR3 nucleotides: TGCGCCAGCAGCCTGGAGGACAGGACTAACTATGGCTACACCTTC.

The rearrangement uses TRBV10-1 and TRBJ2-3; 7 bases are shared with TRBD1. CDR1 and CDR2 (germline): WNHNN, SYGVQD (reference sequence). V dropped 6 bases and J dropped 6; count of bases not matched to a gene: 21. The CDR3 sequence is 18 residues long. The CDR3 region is CASSKKSPGQLDLDTQYF. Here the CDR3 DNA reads TGCGCCAGCAGCAAAAAAAGTCCGGGACAGTTGGATTTGGATACGCAGTATTTT.

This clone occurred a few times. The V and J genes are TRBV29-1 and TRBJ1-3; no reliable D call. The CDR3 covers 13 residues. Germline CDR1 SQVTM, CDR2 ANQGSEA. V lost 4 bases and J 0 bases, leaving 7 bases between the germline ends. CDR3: CSVGYFSGNTIYF. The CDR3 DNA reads TGCAGCGTTGGGTACTTCTCTGGAAACACCATATATTTT.

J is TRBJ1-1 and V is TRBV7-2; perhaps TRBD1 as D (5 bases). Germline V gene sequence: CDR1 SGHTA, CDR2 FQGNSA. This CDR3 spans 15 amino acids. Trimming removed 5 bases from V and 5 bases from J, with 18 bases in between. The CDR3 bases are TGTGCCAGCAGCCAACGGACACACCTAGGGACTGAAGCTTTCTTT. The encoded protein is CASSQRTHLGTEAFF.

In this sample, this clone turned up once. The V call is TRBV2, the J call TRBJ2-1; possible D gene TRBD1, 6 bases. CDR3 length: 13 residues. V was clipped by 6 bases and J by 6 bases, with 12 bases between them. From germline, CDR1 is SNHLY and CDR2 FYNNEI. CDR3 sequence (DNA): TGTGCCAGCAGAACAGGGTCAGGCAATGAGCAGTTCTTC. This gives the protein CASRTGSGNEQFF.

DNA of the CDR3: TGTGCCAGTAGTCCCCGGGCAGGGGGCCACAATCAGCCCCAGCATTTT. Translation gives CASSPRAGGHNQPQHF. The V and J genes are TRBV19 and TRBJ1-5; 8 bases match TRBD1. The CDR3 contains 16 residues. Germline CDR1 is LNHDA and CDR2 is SQIVND (reference sequence). V trimming: 5 bases; J trimming: 3 bases; junction bases outside the gene matches: 9.

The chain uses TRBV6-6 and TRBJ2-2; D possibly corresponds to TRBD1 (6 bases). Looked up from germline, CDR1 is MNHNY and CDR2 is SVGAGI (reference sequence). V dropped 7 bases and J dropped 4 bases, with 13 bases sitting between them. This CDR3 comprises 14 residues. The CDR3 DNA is TGTGCCAGCATAAGGGGGAGAGGCACCGGGGAGCTGTTTTTT. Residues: CASIRGRGTGELFF.

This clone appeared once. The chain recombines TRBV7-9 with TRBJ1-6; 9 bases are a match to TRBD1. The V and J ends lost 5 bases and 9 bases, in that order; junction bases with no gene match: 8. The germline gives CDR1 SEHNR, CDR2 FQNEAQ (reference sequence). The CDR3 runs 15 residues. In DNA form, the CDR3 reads TGTGCCAGCAGCGCCCGGGACAGGGTACGTTCACCCCTCCACTTT. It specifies CASSARDRVRSPLHF.

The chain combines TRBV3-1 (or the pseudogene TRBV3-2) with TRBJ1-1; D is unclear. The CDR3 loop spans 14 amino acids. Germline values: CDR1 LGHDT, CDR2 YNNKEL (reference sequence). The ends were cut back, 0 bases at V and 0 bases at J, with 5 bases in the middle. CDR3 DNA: TGTGCCAGCAGCCAAGATCTCGTGAACACTGAAGCTTTCTTT. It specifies CASSQDLVNTEAFF.

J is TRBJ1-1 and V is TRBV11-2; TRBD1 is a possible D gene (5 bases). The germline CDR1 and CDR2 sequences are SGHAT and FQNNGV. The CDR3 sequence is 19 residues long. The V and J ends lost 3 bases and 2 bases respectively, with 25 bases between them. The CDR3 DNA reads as TGTGCCAGCAGCTTTAGGGATCTAGAGGACACCAAAAAAAACACTGAAGCTTTCTTT. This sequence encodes CASSFRDLEDTKKNTEAFF.

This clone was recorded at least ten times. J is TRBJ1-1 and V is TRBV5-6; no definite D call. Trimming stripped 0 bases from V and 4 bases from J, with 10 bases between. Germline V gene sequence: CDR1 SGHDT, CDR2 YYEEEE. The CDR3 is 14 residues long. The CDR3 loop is CASSLGGSGTEAFF. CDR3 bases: TGTGCCAGCAGCTTGGGTGGTAGTGGCACTGAAGCTTTCTTT.